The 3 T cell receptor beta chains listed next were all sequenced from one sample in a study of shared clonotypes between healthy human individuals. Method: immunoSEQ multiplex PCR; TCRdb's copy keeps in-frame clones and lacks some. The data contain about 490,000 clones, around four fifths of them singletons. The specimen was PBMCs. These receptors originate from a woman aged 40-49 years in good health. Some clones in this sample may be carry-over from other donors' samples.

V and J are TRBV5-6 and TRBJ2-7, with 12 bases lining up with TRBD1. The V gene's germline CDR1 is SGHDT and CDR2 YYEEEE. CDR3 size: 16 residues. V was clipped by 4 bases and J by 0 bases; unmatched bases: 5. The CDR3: CASSAGTGGSSYEQYF. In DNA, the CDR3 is TGTGCCAGCAGCGCAGGGACAGGGGGCAGCTCCTACGAGCAGTACTTC.

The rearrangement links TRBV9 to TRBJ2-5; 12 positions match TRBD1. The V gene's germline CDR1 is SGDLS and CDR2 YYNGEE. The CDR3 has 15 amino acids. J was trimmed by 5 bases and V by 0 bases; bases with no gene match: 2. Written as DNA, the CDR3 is TGTGCCAGCAGCGTAGGGGACAGGGGGCGGGAGACCCAGTACTTC. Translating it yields CASSVGDRGRETQYF.

The CDR3 DNA is TGCGCCAGCAGCGAACTAGCGGGGCCCACAGATACGCAGTATTTT. Translated: CASSELAGPTDTQYF. The gene calls are TRBV4-1 and TRBJ2-3, with TRBD2 matching 10 bases. The CDR3 contains 15 residues. V was pared by 5 bases and J by 2 bases, with 4 bases of the junction left unmatched. The germline V gene encodes CDR1 MGHRA and CDR2 YSYEKL.